These 32 T cell receptor beta chains were all obtained from the same sample, sequenced in a study of molecular identifiers for immune sequencing clone quantification. One entry per CDR3 protein results from TCRdb running MiXCR on the PCR reads. The sample has fewer than 350,000 distinct CDR3 sequences, roughly 23% seen once. What was sequenced was naive CD8+ T cells from blood, with Jurkat cell RNA spiked in. Indicated subset: FACS-sorted CD8+CD4-CCR7+CD45RA+ naive T cells. The receptors stem from a human donor in good health. Some libraries in this study had Jurkat cell RNA spiked in.

CDR3 protein: CASSLEVWSSYEQYF. The CDR3, as DNA: TGTGCCAGCAGCTTAGAGGTATGGAGCTCCTACGAGCAGTACTTC. V and J are TRBV11-2 and TRBJ2-7; D is uncertain. The CDR3 loop spans 15 amino acids. Trimming shortened V by 0 bases and J by 0 bases, and 9 bases separated the two germline ends. Germline V gene data show CDR1 as SGHAT and CDR2 as FQNNGV.

This clonotype was observed many times. The rearrangement uses TRBV7-2 and TRBJ2-7, with TRBD2 matching over 8 bases. This CDR3 spans 15 amino acids. Germline V gene sequence: CDR1 SGHTA, CDR2 FQGNSA. J lost 2 bases, V lost 6 bases, and 9 bases had no gene match. CDR3 amino acids: CASSLSGGLAYEQYF. DNA for the CDR3: TGTGCCAGCAGTTTAAGCGGGGGACTCGCCTACGAGCAGTACTTC.

With regard to this clonotype: This clone may be a read error of a much larger clone one base away. The rearrangement joins TRBV12-3 or TRBV12-4 to TRBJ2-3, with 11 bases identical to TRBD2. The CDR3 length is 16 residues. V dropped 8 bases and J dropped 5; count of bases not matched to a gene: 12. For the CDR3, the DNA is TGTGCCAGCTGTTCATGGACTAGCGGGCTCGTAGATACGCAGTATTTT. This sequence encodes CASCSWTSGLVDTQYF.

This clonotype was detected many times. The J gene is TRBJ1-5, the V gene TRBV5-6; tentative D call: TRBD1 (6 bases). CDR1 SGHDT and CDR2 YYEEEE come from the germline V gene. This CDR3 region has 14 residues. Trimming removed 3 bases at V and 1 base at J, with 8 bases between. The CDR3 is CASSYRVSNQPQHF. The CDR3 DNA is TGTGCCAGCAGCTACAGGGTCAGCAATCAGCCCCAGCATTTT.

This clonotype appeared a few times. The V call is TRBV6-5, the J call TRBJ2-2; 7 bases fit TRBD1. Germline V gives CDR1 MNHEY, CDR2 SVGAGI. The ends lost 5 bases at V and 1 base at J; junction bases unmatched: 4. The CDR3 spans 15 residues. The CDR3 is CASSARQGNTGELFF. As DNA, the CDR3 is TGTGCCAGCAGTGCTCGACAGGGGAACACCGGGGAGCTGTTTTTT.

This clonotype was recorded many times. The chain's CDR3 is CASSRSDRNTGELFF. The CDR3 DNA reads as TGTGCCAGCAGCAGATCGGACAGGAACACCGGGGAGCTGTTTTTT. The V gene is TRBV7-9, the J gene TRBJ2-2; D might be TRBD1 (6 bases). V was shortened by 5 bases and J by 1 base, with 11 bases between the two germline ends. CDR1 is SEHNR and CDR2 is FQNEAQ in the germline V gene (reference sequence). The CDR3 is made up of 15 amino acids.

About this clonotype: This may be a read error, as it is one base from a much larger clone. V gene TRBV7-7 combines with J gene TRBJ2-3; 7 bases align to TRBD1. With 5 bases clipped from V and 9 bases from J, the junction kept 8 bases outside the gene matches. Germline-derived CDR1 and CDR2 are SSHAT and FNYEAQ (reference sequence). The CDR3 consists of 13 residues. The DNA of the CDR3 is TGTGCCAGCAGCATAGATCCGGGACAGACGCAGTATTTT. Protein: CASSIDPGQTQYF.

This clonotype came up a few times. The chain recombines TRBV9 with TRBJ2-3; D could derive from TRBD1 or TRBD2 (5 bases each). Germline V gene sequence: CDR1 SGDLS, CDR2 YYNGEE. The CDR3 extends over 16 amino acids. V lost 1 base and J lost 3, with 15 bases in between. The CDR3 reads CASSVYQGGGTDTQYF. CDR3 nucleotides: TGTGCCAGCAGCGTATACCAGGGCGGCGGGACAGATACGCAGTATTTT.

On this clonotype: A much larger clone lies one base from this, so it may be a read error. The DNA for the CDR3 is TGTACCAGCAGCCTGACAGGGGACTCCTACGAGCAGTACTTC. The encoded protein is CTSSLTGDSYEQYF. The chain couples TRBV12-3 or TRBV12-4 to TRBJ2-7; 8 bases line up with TRBD1. The CDR3 extends over 14 amino acids.

This clonotype has at least ten counts. The J gene is TRBJ2-2, the V gene TRBV7-9; 9 bases agree with TRBD2. Germline loops: CDR1 SEHNR, CDR2 FQNEAQ (reference sequence). The CDR3 is 15 amino acids. Unmatched junction bases numbered 6, after V lost 5 bases and J lost 5 bases. In DNA, the CDR3 is TGTGCCAGCAGCGAACCTAGCGGGGTGACCGGGGAGCTGTTTTTT. This gives the protein CASSEPSGVTGELFF. The entire variable domain, with the rest obtained from reference TRBV7-9 and TRBJ2-2, is as follows: DTGVSQNPRHKITKRGQNVTFRCDPISEHNRLYWYRQTLGQGPEFLTYFQNEAQLEKSRLLSDRFSAERPKGSFSTLEIQRTEQGDSAMYLCASSEPSGVTGELFFGEGSRLTVL.

This clonotype was picked up many times. V gene TRBV29-1 combines with J gene TRBJ1-2, with D possibly TRBD1 on 5 matching bases. The CDR3 runs 10 residues. CDR1 and CDR2 (germline): SQVTM, ANQGSEA. V was shortened by 6 bases and J by 11 bases, with 13 bases between the two germline ends. The CDR3 bases are TGCAGCGTACTACCGACAGATTACACCTTC. It encodes CSVLPTDYTF.

This clonotype has more than one count but fewer than ten. The chain's CDR3 is CASSEDWGTQYF. The CDR3 nucleotides read TGTGCCAGCAGCGAGGACTGGGGTACGCAGTATTTT. The chain has TRBV5-6 and TRBJ2-3; the D gene is possibly TRBD2 (5 bases). The CDR3 sequence is 12 residues long. The V end lost 4 bases, the J end lost 8 bases, and 11 bases lay between the germline ends. Germline V lookup: CDR1 SGHDT, CDR2 YYEEEE.

With regard to this clonotype: With a much larger clone just one base away, this may be a read error. This rearrangement joins TRBV7-6 to TRBJ1-4; 8 bases line up with TRBD1. Germline-derived CDR1 and CDR2 are SGHVS and FNYEAQ. The CDR3 has 16 residues. CDR3 nucleotides: TGTGCCAGCAGCTTAGTATCGACAGGGGAATATGAAATACTGTTTTTT. Protein product: CASSLVSTGEYEILFF.

Notes on this clonotype: One end of the junction is discordant with germline, which a read error may explain. The genes are TRBV12-3 or TRBV12-4 and TRBJ2-7, with 7 bases lining up with TRBD2. There are 15 residues in the CDR3. The CDR3 region has the DNA TGTGCCAGCAGTTTATCCTCTGGGGGGGGTTACGAGCAGTGCTTC. It yields the protein CASSLSSGGGYEQCF.

The chain uses TRBV27 and TRBJ2-7; D is perhaps TRBD1 or TRBD2 (5 bases each). V gave up 1 base and J gave up 5 bases, with 18 bases separating them. Germline CDR1 is MNHEY and CDR2 is SMNVEV (reference sequence). The CDR3 has 16 amino acids. The CDR3 loop is CASSLWARQGSDEQYF. The DNA of the CDR3 is TGTGCCAGCAGTTTATGGGCCCGGCAGGGTAGCGACGAGCAGTACTTC.

The chain joins TRBV12-3 or TRBV12-4 to TRBJ1-1; tentatively, D is TRBD1 (5 bases). CDR3 size: 14 residues. The V end lost 3 bases, the J end lost 5 bases, and 13 bases lay between the germline ends. This chain's CDR3 is CASSFGTPGTEAFF. The CDR3 nucleotides read TGTGCCAGCAGTTTTGGGACCCCGGGTACTGAAGCTTTCTTT.

As to this clonotype: A clone one base away is much larger, so this may be a read error. This sequence joins TRBV20-1 and TRBJ1-3, with D unclear. Looked up from germline, CDR1 is DFQATT and CDR2 is SNEGSKA (reference sequence). This CDR3 spans 14 amino acids. CDR3 nucleotides: TGCAGTGCTTCCGACCCGAGGGCTGGAAACACCATAAATTTT. It codes for CSASDPRAGNTINF.

Comments on this clonotype: With a much larger clone just one base away, this may be a read error. V usage is TRBV28 and J usage is TRBJ2-5; either TRBD1 or TRBD2 may fit D (5 bases each). The CDR3 has 14 residues. CDR1 is MDHEN, CDR2 SYDVKM, per germline. V was trimmed by 6 bases and J by 4 bases, leaving 15 bases between them. This chain's CDR3 is CASRGTWGRETQYF. The CDR3, as DNA: TGTGCCAGCAGGGGGACCTGGGGCCGAGAGACCCAGTACTTC. The variable domain in full, completed from reference TRBV28 and TRBJ2-5, reads DVKVTQSSRYLVKRTGEKVFLECVQDMDHENMFWYRQDPGLGLRLIYFSYDVKMKEKGDIPEGYSVSREKKERFSLILESASTNQTSMYLCASRGTWGRETQYFGPGTRLLVL.

This clonotype was detected a few times. The genes are TRBV6-2 or TRBV6-3 and TRBJ2-1; no firm D call. The length of the CDR3 is 13 residues. Trimming removed 6 bases at V and 7 bases at J, with 13 bases between. Germline lookup yields CDR1 MNHEY and CDR2 SVGEGT. CDR3 region: CASRDDLLNEQFF. The CDR3 bases are TGTGCCAGCAGGGACGACCTCTTAAATGAGCAGTTCTTC.

The chain uses TRBV12-3 or TRBV12-4 and TRBJ2-3; no reliable D call. The CDR3 contains 17 residues. The germline V and J ends were trimmed by 5 bases and 0 bases, with 18 bases remaining between them. This chain's CDR3 is CASSVLAGDYSTDTQYF. Written as DNA, the CDR3 is TGTGCCAGCAGTGTTTTGGCTGGTGATTATAGCACAGATACGCAGTATTTT.

The V call is TRBV29-1, the J call TRBJ2-5; D ambiguous. Germline CDR1 SQVTM, CDR2 ANQGSEA. V was clipped by 4 bases and J by 2 bases, with 14 bases between them. The CDR3 spans 14 residues. The CDR3 protein is CSVAMWRQQETQYF. The CDR3 nucleotides are TGCAGCGTTGCTATGTGGCGGCAGCAAGAGACCCAGTACTTC.

The CDR3 here is CASSLRSVTGPYEQYF. Written as DNA, the CDR3 is TGCGCCAGCAGCCTAAGATCAGTGACAGGACCCTACGAGCAGTACTTC. This sequence joins TRBV4-1 and TRBJ2-7, with D tentatively TRBD1 (6 bases). This CDR3 is built from 16 residues. Looked up from germline, CDR1 is MGHRA and CDR2 is YSYEKL. V was cut by 4 bases and J by 2 bases, with 18 bases left in between.

This clonotype was counted at least ten times. The CDR3 region has the DNA TGTGCCAGCAGCCATGGAAATATTATTCAGCCCCAGCATTTT. Its protein product is CASSHGNIIQPQHF. The chain combines TRBV7-9 with TRBJ1-5; D call uncertain. CDR3 length equals 14 residues. V gave up 5 bases and J gave up 6 bases, with 14 bases separating them. Germline CDR1 is SEHNR and CDR2 is FQNEAQ (reference sequence).

This clonotype was recorded at least ten times. The chain recombines TRBV9 with TRBJ2-7, with 8 bases matching TRBD2. J gave up 0 bases and V 0 bases, and 5 bases lay outside the gene matches. The CDR3 has 16 amino acids. CDR1 and CDR2 from the germline V gene are SGDLS and YYNGEE. The CDR3 sequence is CASSVGFSGVSYEQYF. The CDR3 DNA sequence: TGTGCCAGCAGCGTAGGGTTTAGCGGGGTCTCCTACGAGCAGTACTTC.

This chain links TRBV28 with TRBJ1-5; no clear D gene. The germline V and J ends were trimmed by 3 bases and 1 base, with 7 bases remaining between them. The CDR3 length is 14 residues. Germline CDR1 is MDHEN and CDR2 is SYDVKM. CDR3 residues: CASSFSSSNQPQHF. The DNA for the CDR3 is TGTGCCAGCAGTTTCAGCTCAAGCAATCAGCCCCAGCATTTT. Full variable domain (missing parts from reference TRBV28 and TRBJ1-5): DVKVTQSSRYLVKRTGEKVFLECVQDMDHENMFWYRQDPGLGLRLIYFSYDVKMKEKGDIPEGYSVSREKKERFSLILESASTNQTSMYLCASSFSSSNQPQHFGDGTRLSIL.

This clonotype occurred many times. The rearrangement uses TRBV7-9 and TRBJ1-5; maybe TRBD1 (6 bases). The CDR3 runs to 14 residues. Trimming took off 4 bases at V and 2 bases at J, with 9 bases between the two ends. Germline CDR1 is SEHNR and CDR2 is FQNEAQ (reference sequence). The CDR3 sequence: CASSSTGRNQPQHF. The CDR3, as DNA: TGTGCCAGCAGCTCGACAGGTCGCAATCAGCCCCAGCATTTT. The variable domain in full, with the rest retrieved from reference TRBV7-9 and TRBJ1-5, is DTGVSQNPRHKITKRGQNVTFRCDPISEHNRLYWYRQTLGQGPEFLTYFQNEAQLEKSRLLSDRFSAERPKGSFSTLEIQRTEQGDSAMYLCASSSTGRNQPQHFGDGTRLSIL.

Of note for this clonotype: A junction end diverges from the germline sequence, so it may reflect a read error. The V gene is TRBV11-2, the J gene TRBJ1-2; D is undetermined. The CDR3 is 14 amino acids. Germline assignment: CDR1 SGHAT and CDR2 FQNNGV. The CDR3 sequence: CASRLDSGWFGYTF. CDR3 sequence (DNA): TGTGCCAGCCGCTTAGATAGTGGTTGGTTTGGCTACACCTTC. The full variable domain, with the rest looked up from reference TRBV11-2 and TRBJ1-2, is EAGVAQSPRYKIIEKRQSVAFWCNPISGHATLYWYQQILGQGPKLLIQFQNNGVVDDSQLPKDRFSAERLKGVDSTLKIQPAKLEDSAVYLCASRLDSGWFGYTFGSGTRLTVV.

To note about this clonotype: A much larger clone is a single base away; this may be a read error. CDR3 sequence (DNA): TGTGCCAGCAGCCAGACTAGCGGGGGGCTTCTGAGCACAGATACGCAGTGTTTT. Amino acid sequence: CASSQTSGGLLSTDTQCF. The gene calls are TRBV7-2 and TRBJ2-3; TRBD2 agrees at 13 bases. CDR3 size: 18 residues. The germline V gene encodes CDR1 SGHTA and CDR2 FQGNSA.

This clonotype was picked up many times. The rearrangement uses TRBV7-2 and TRBJ2-1; TRBD2 matches 14 bases. Germline V gives CDR1 SGHTA, CDR2 FQGNSA. Trimming took 4 bases from V and 6 from J; bases not matched to a gene: 2. The CDR3 is made up of 15 amino acids. This CDR3 reads CASSWGTSGSNEQFF. DNA for the CDR3: TGTGCCAGCAGCTGGGGGACTAGCGGGAGCAATGAGCAGTTCTTC.

As concerns this clonotype: This clone may be a read error of a much larger clone one base away. The rearrangement links TRBV7-9 to TRBJ2-1; 9 bases fit TRBD2. The CDR3 sequence is 14 residues long. Per germline, CDR1 SEHNR and CDR2 FQNEAQ (reference sequence). J was trimmed by 9 bases and V by 5 bases; bases with no gene match: 8. The chain's CDR3 is CASSPDHSGGEQFF. CDR3 coding DNA: TGTGCCAGCAGCCCGGACCATAGCGGGGGTGAGCAGTTCTTC.

The chain couples TRBV5-1 to TRBJ2-3, with D perhaps TRBD2 (6 bases). V was trimmed by 4 bases and J by 1 base, leaving 13 bases between them. This CDR3 is built from 15 residues. Germline V gene lookup returns CDR1 SGHRS and CDR2 YFSETQ. CDR3 loop: CASSERGTRTDTQYF. CDR3 nucleotides: TGCGCCAGCAGCGAACGGGGGACCCGCACAGATACGCAGTATTTT.

The chain couples TRBV7-6 to TRBJ2-5; D call uncertain. The CDR3 runs to 12 residues. CDR1 and CDR2 (germline): SGHVS, FNYEAQ. The V end lost 5 bases, the J end lost 3 bases, and 7 bases lay between the germline ends. The CDR3 bases are TGTGCCAGCAGCGGGGTCGAAGAGACCCAGTACTTC. Its translation: CASSGVEETQYF. The whole variable domain, filled in from reference TRBV7-6 and TRBJ2-5, reads GAGVSQSPRYKVTKRGQDVALRCDPISGHVSLYWYRQALGQGPEFLTYFNYEAQQDKSGLPNDRFSAERPEGSISTLTIQRTEQRDSAMYRCASSGVEETQYFGPGTRLLVL.